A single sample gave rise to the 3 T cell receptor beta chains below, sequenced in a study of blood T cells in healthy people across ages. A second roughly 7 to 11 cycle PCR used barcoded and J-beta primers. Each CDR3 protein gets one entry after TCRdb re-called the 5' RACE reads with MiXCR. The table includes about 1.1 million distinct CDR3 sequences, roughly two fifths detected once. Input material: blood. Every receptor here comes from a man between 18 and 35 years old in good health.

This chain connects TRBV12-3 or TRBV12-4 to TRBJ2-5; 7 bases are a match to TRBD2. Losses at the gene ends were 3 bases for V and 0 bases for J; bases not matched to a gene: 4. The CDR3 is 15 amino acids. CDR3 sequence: CASSFPGGYQETQYF. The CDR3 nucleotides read TGTGCCAGCAGTTTTCCGGGGGGATACCAAGAGACCCAGTACTTC.

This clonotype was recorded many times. CDR3 loop: CSVGSDLEQFF. The CDR3 DNA follows: TGCAGCGTTGGCTCCGATTTAGAGCAGTTCTTC. The chain links TRBV29-1 to TRBJ2-1; D gene ambiguous. This CDR3 contains 11 residues. The ends were cut back, 4 bases at V and 10 bases at J, with 11 bases in the middle. CDR1 and CDR2 from the germline V gene are SQVTM and ANQGSEA.

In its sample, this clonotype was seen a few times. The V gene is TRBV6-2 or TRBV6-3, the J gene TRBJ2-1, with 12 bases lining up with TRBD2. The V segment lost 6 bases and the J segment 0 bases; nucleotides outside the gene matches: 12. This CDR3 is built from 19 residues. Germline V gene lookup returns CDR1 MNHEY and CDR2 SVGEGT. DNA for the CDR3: TGTGCCAGCAGGGGAAGACTAGCGGGGGACAGGAGCTCCTACAATGAGCAGTTCTTC. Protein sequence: CASRGRLAGDRSSYNEQFF.